The 18 T cell receptor beta chains listed next were all sequenced from one sample in a study of molecular identifiers for immune sequencing clone quantification. One entry per CDR3 protein, called by TCRdb with MiXCR from the PCR reads. The sample contains fewer than 100,000 distinct CDR3 sequences, roughly a fifth of which appear only once. The sequencing sample was made of naive CD8+ T cells from blood, with Jurkat cell RNA spiked in. This sample's subset: FACS-sorted CD8+CD4-CCR7+CD45RA+ naive T cells. These receptors were collected from a human donor in good health. Some libraries in this study had Jurkat cell RNA spiked in.

Comments on this clonotype: At one end the junction does not follow the germline gene, possibly because of a read error. The J gene is TRBJ2-2, the V gene TRBV2, with no clear D. Germline lookup yields CDR1 SNHLY and CDR2 FYNNEI. The CDR3 length is 16 residues. The CDR3 DNA sequence: TGTGCCGGCAGTGTGTCAGCATGGATAGCCACCGGGGAGCTGTTTTTT. This gives the protein CAGSVSAWIATGELFF.

This clonotype was counted between two and nine times. A junction end diverges from the germline sequence, so it may reflect a read error. This chain joins TRBV13 and TRBJ2-2; D unresolved. The CDR3 has 14 residues. The germline V gene encodes CDR1 PRHDT and CDR2 FYEKMQ (reference sequence). This chain's CDR3 is CASSLGWNSGELFF. In nucleotides, the CDR3 is TGTGCCAGCAGCTTGGGTTGGAACTCCGGGGAGCTGTTTTTT.

This clonotype showed up many times. This chain joins TRBV5-4 and TRBJ1-6; D perhaps matches TRBD1 (5 bases). Germline V gene data show CDR1 as SGHNT and CDR2 as YYREEE (reference sequence). This CDR3 region has 16 residues. The germline V and J ends were trimmed by 0 bases and 9 bases, with 16 bases remaining between them. The CDR3 DNA sequence: TGTGCCAGCAGCTTGGGTTTACCGGGACCAAGTTCACCCCTCCACTTT. Protein sequence: CASSLGLPGPSSPLHF.

This clonotype has at least ten counts. The rearrangement joins TRBV6-2 or TRBV6-3 to TRBJ2-3, with 10 bases matching TRBD2. V shed 3 bases and J 7 bases; nucleotides not matched to a gene: 7. Germline V gives CDR1 MNHEY, CDR2 SVGEGT. The CDR3 sequence is 15 residues long. Here the CDR3 DNA reads TGTGCCAGCAGTTATAGTCCTAGCGGGGGATATACGCAGTATTTT. Amino acids: CASSYSPSGGYTQYF.

Note on this clonotype: This may stem from a read error, because a much larger clone lies one nucleotide away. The gene calls are TRBV5-4 and TRBJ2-5; 13 nucleotides agree with TRBD2. Germline V CDR1 and CDR2: SGHNT, YYREEE (reference sequence). The CDR3 loop spans 16 amino acids. This CDR3 reads CASSLYGLAGEEIQYF. CDR3 nucleotides: TGTGCCAGCAGCTTGTACGGACTAGCGGGAGAAGAGATCCAGTACTTC.

This clonotype showed up just once. One end of the junction is discordant with germline, which a read error may explain. The V and J genes are TRBV5-3 and TRBJ1-1; 7 bases line up with TRBD1. TRBV5-3 is recorded as an ORF, its role being uncertain. This CDR3 region has 13 residues. CDR3 nucleotide sequence: TGTGCCAGCAGCTCTCAGGGGGATACTGAAGCTTTCTTT. Its protein product is CASSSQGDTEAFF.

The chain is built from TRBV28 and TRBJ1-1; D uncertain. Germline CDR1 is MDHEN and CDR2 is SYDVKM. V was shortened by 6 bases and J by 0 bases, with 11 bases between the two germline ends. The CDR3 has 14 amino acids. In nucleotides, the CDR3 is TGTGCCAGCAGAAAGGCAGATATGAACACTGAAGCTTTCTTT. This gives the protein CASRKADMNTEAFF.

This clonotype was seen at least ten times. V gene TRBV2 combines with J gene TRBJ2-5; 7 nucleotides match TRBD2. The CDR3 contains 15 residues. V was pared by 7 bases and J by 1 base, with 9 bases of the junction left unmatched. Germline V gene sequence: CDR1 SNHLY, CDR2 FYNNEI. Written as DNA, the CDR3 is TGTGCCAGCAAAAGTCAGCTAGCGGTCCAAGAGACCCAGTACTTC. This gives the protein CASKSQLAVQETQYF.

As regards this clonotype: A much larger clonotype is one base distant, so this may be a read error. This CDR3 reads CASSMGSSGTQYF. The CDR3 bases are TGTGCCAGTAGTATGGGTAGCTCAGGTACGCAGTATTTT. The chain recombines TRBV19 with TRBJ2-3; D gene uncertain. The V and J ends lost 3 bases and 8 bases respectively, with 12 bases between them. The CDR3 runs to 13 residues. CDR1 LNHDA and CDR2 SQIVND come from the germline V gene (reference sequence). The whole variable domain, filled in from reference TRBV19 and TRBJ2-3, reads DGGITQSPKYLFRKEGQNVTLSCEQNLNHDAMYWYRQDPGQGLRLIYYSQIVNDFQKGDIAEGYSVSREKKESFPLTVTSAQKNPTAFYLCASSMGSSGTQYFGPGTRLTVL.

At least ten counts were recorded for this clonotype. The rearrangement links TRBV14 to TRBJ2-3, with a tentative D call TRBD2 (5 bases). From germline, CDR1 is SGHDN and CDR2 FVKESK. The CDR3 loop spans 15 amino acids. Trimming left V 4 bases short and J 2 bases short, with 13 bases between. The CDR3 nucleotides are TGTGCCAGCAGCCCGGGGAGCACCCTCACAGATACGCAGTATTTT. Protein: CASSPGSTLTDTQYF.

To note about this clonotype: Since the CDR3 does not end with the conserved phenylalanine or tryptophan, this likely comes from a read error. The genes are TRBV20-1 and TRBJ2-3; perhaps TRBD1 as D (5 bases). CDR1 is DFQATT and CDR2 is SNEGSKA in the germline V gene (reference sequence). The CDR3 spans 14 residues. CDR3 in DNA: TGCAGCATCAAGTACACGGACATTCCAGATACGCAGTATTCT. Translation gives CSIKYTDIPDTQYS.

A few counts support this clonotype. The rearrangement joins TRBV4-1 to TRBJ2-1; D gene unclear. There are 15 residues in the CDR3. Deletions cut 1 base from V and 9 bases from J, with 16 bases between. Germline CDR1 MGHRA, CDR2 YSYEKL. The CDR3 DNA reads as TGCGCCAGCAGCCAAGGTACGAGCCGTCCGGGTGAGCAGTTCTTC. Protein sequence: CASSQGTSRPGEQFF.

This rearrangement joins TRBV27 to TRBJ2-1; 9 bases are shared with TRBD2. V shed 3 bases, J shed 8 bases, and the junction held 5 bases outside the gene matches. The CDR3 contains 14 residues. CDR1 MNHEY and CDR2 SMNVEV come from the germline V gene (reference sequence). In DNA, the CDR3 is TGTGCCAGCAGTTTGAGTAGCGGGAGTTATGAGCAGTTCTTC. Residues: CASSLSSGSYEQFF.

This clonotype came up many times. The chain is built from TRBV7-2 and TRBJ2-1, with D possibly being TRBD2 (8 bases). The V end was cut by 1 base, the J end by 7 bases, with 20 bases between. The CDR3 sequence is 17 residues long. Germline CDR1 and CDR2: SGHTA and FQGNSA. DNA of the CDR3: TGTGCCAGCAGCTTAGGACCTCCGGGAGGGGGCCTTAATGAGCAGTTCTTC. Amino acids: CASSLGPPGGGLNEQFF.

This clonotype was picked up a small number of times. The chain has TRBV20-1 and TRBJ2-1, with D perhaps TRBD2 (6 bases). Germline CDR1 and CDR2: DFQATT and SNEGSKA (reference sequence). This CDR3 contains 17 residues. The V gene lost 6 bases and the J gene lost 0 bases, with 21 bases spanning the gap. Written as DNA, the CDR3 is TGCAGTGCCCCAGCGGGTGTGCGGCCCATCTCCTACAATGAGCAGTTCTTC. Translated: CSAPAGVRPISYNEQFF.

This clonotype showed up just a few times. J is TRBJ2-3 and V is TRBV3-1, with TRBD1 identical over 9 bases. V lost 4 bases and J lost 6; bases outside the gene matches: 8. CDR3 length equals 15 residues. Germline loops: CDR1 LGHDT, CDR2 YNNKEL (reference sequence). CDR3: CASSPRDRALDTQYF. In DNA form, the CDR3 reads TGTGCCAGCAGCCCCCGGGACAGGGCTCTTGATACGCAGTATTTT.

This clonotype was observed many times. The chain combines TRBV6-2 or TRBV6-3 with TRBJ2-7, with TRBD2 as a possible D gene (5 bases). Germline loops: CDR1 MNHEY, CDR2 SVGEGT. CDR3 length: 14 residues. V lost 2 bases to trimming and J lost 3 bases, with 11 bases between them. The CDR3 loop reads CASSYGEDFYEQYF. The CDR3, as DNA: TGTGCCAGCAGTTACGGTGAGGACTTCTACGAGCAGTACTTC.

V and J are TRBV7-2 and TRBJ2-7; D perhaps matches TRBD1 (5 bases). The germline V gene has CDR1 SGHTA and CDR2 FQGNSA. This CDR3 is built from 14 residues. V was shortened by 5 bases and J by 3 bases, with 14 bases between the two germline ends. The CDR3 DNA is TGTGCCAGCAGCCAGGGATTGATGAACTACGAGCAGTACTTC. As protein: CASSQGLMNYEQYF.